Shown below are 5 T cell receptor beta chains from a single sample sequenced in a study of shared clonotypes between healthy human individuals. Libraries were prepared by immunoSEQ multiplex PCR; TCRdb keeps only in-frame clonotypes and omits some of them. Of around 510,000 clones in the sample, just over 75% are singletons; the top ten hold around 12%. The specimen was PBMCs. The receptor set was obtained from a middle-aged woman in good health. Some clones in this sample may be carry-over from other donors' samples.

CDR3 DNA: TGTGCCAGCAGCTTAAGGTATAACTCTGAGCAGTACTTC. This gives the protein CASSLRYNSEQYF. The chain employs TRBV7-3 and TRBJ2-7; D call uncertain. CDR1 and CDR2 (germline): SGHTA, FQGTGA. The V end was cut by 1 base, the J end by 7 bases, with 11 bases between. The CDR3 contains 13 residues. The complete variable domain, with remaining parts taken from reference TRBV7-3 and TRBJ2-7, reads GAGVSQTPSNKVTEKGKYVELRCDPISGHTALYWYRQSLGQGPEFLIYFQGTGAADDSGLPNDRFFAVRPEGSVSTLKIQRTERGDSAVYLCASSLRYNSEQYFGPGTRLTVT.

The chain links TRBV19 to TRBJ2-1, with 11 positions matching TRBD2. Germline values: CDR1 LNHDA, CDR2 SQIVND (reference sequence). The J segment lost 2 bases and the V segment lost 3 bases, leaving 9 bases of the junction unmatched. The CDR3 extends over 18 amino acids. CDR3 sequence: CASSISSGRTSTYNEQFF. The CDR3 DNA follows: TGTGCCAGTAGTATCTCTAGCGGGAGGACCTCAACCTACAATGAGCAGTTCTTC.

This clone was counted once. This chain joins TRBV29-1 and TRBJ2-3; TRBD1 matches 9 bases. This CDR3 comprises 15 residues. The V and J ends lost 0 bases and 2 bases, in that order; junction bases with no gene match: 3. Germline CDR1 reads SQVTM; CDR2 reads ANQGSEA. This CDR3 reads CSVEEGTGTTDTQYF. CDR3 nucleotide sequence: TGCAGCGTTGAAGAGGGGACAGGGACCACAGATACGCAGTATTTT.

This clone was recorded many times. Different DNA sequences within this sample yield the same CDR3. V usage is TRBV9 and J usage is TRBJ2-6, with D unclear. Trimming cost V 0 bases and J 3 bases, with 7 bases left between them. Germline V lookup: CDR1 SGDLS, CDR2 YYNGEE. The CDR3 consists of 15 residues. In DNA, the CDR3 is TGTGCCAGCAGCGTAGGCCTGGGTGGGGCCAACGTCCTGACTTTC. Protein sequence: CASSVGLGGANVLTF.

This clone was seen just once. The V and J genes are TRBV7-3 and TRBJ2-1, with 9 bases lining up with TRBD2. Losses at the gene ends were 5 bases for V and 9 bases for J; bases not matched to a gene: 8. Germline V lookup: CDR1 SGHTA, CDR2 FQGTGA. This CDR3 has 14 amino acids. CDR3 residues: CASSLGLATGEQFF. CDR3 nucleotide sequence: TGTGCCAGCAGCCTGGGACTAGCAACGGGTGAGCAGTTCTTC.